The clone carrying this TCR beta chain was seen more than once but under ten times. Its antigen is still unknown. What was sequenced were expressed TCRB transcripts, since all of the isolated RNA had been reverse transcribed. Profiling relied on immunoSEQ multiplex PCR, and the TCRdb table lists in-frame clones only, not all of them. In the table there are about 900,000 clones, roughly 17% of which are singletons. Germline V gene data show CDR1 as MDHEN and CDR2 as SYDVKM. CDR3 length: 11 residues. The V end was cut by 7 bases, the J end by 3 bases, with 6 bases between. The data were taken from a study of beta chain features in type 1 diabetes. General observations from the study: The similarity of naive, central memory and Treg TCRB repertoires appeared greater among patients than among healthy donors.

Averaging roughly 120 mL, one heparinised blood draw was given by each donor. A CD45RO/CCR7/CD25/CD127/CD95/CD27 panel sorted naive, central memory, regulatory and stem cell-like memory CD4+ cells. Material for sequencing was naive CD4+ T cells from blood. The sequence came from a woman aged 18-29 years in good health. The chain recombines TRBV28 with TRBJ1-2, with no clear D. The CDR3 bases are TGTGCCAGCACGACGTACTATGGCTACACCTTC. This codes for CASTTYYGYTF.